The entry below describes one T cell receptor beta chain. The sample belongs to a study of cytomegalovirus exposure and HLA in healthy donors. Each of the donors was a healthy bone marrow donor. Both 60 Vbeta primers and 13 Jbeta primers went into the PCR. The protocol was immunoSEQ multiplex PCR, while the TCRdb copy is restricted to in-frame clones and leaves out a portion. This table has some 100,000 clones, 75% appearing once. CDR1 SQVTM and CDR2 ANQGSEA come from the germline V gene. The CDR3 is 15 amino acids. Trimming took 6 bases from V and 3 from J, leaving 17 bases between them. The chain has TRBV29-1 and TRBJ1-4; possibly TRBD1 for D (6 bases). The origin of this receptor is a male donor in good health and CMV-seropositive. Specimen: PBMCs. The CDR3 bases are TGCAGCGTCGCGCGAACAGGGCGCGCTAATGAAAAACTGTTTTTT. Its translation is CSVARTGRANEKLFF. Variable domain in full (rest from reference TRBV29-1 and TRBJ1-4): SAVISQKPSRDICQRGTSLTIQCQVDSQVTMMFWYRQQPGQSLTLIATANQGSEATYESGFVIDKFPISRPNLTFSTLTVSNMSPEDSSIYLCSVARTGRANEKLFFGSGTQLSVL.